This TCR beta chain originates from a study of T cell responses to AZD1222 COVID-19 vaccine. Notes on the study in general: Close to half of spike-specific TCRs reportedly recognize unmutated variant regions.

V was pared by 2 bases and J by 7 bases, with 11 bases of the junction left unmatched. The germline gives CDR1 MDHEN, CDR2 SYDVKM. This CDR3 has 17 amino acids. A word on this clone: The antigen is not known.

Only in-frame clones appear in the TCRdb table, and some are missing; sequencing was by immunoSEQ multiplex PCR. The table records over 150,000 clones, 90% of them present only once. The chain has TRBV28 and TRBJ2-2, with TRBD1 matching 9 bases. The starting material was peripheral blood, obtained on day 0 of AZD1222 vaccination. The TCR comes from an adult in good health. The CDR3 nucleotides read TGTGCCAGCAGTTTACCGGGTACAGGGGGCCGTATCGGGGAGCTGTTTTTT. The encoded protein is CASSLPGTGGRIGELFF.